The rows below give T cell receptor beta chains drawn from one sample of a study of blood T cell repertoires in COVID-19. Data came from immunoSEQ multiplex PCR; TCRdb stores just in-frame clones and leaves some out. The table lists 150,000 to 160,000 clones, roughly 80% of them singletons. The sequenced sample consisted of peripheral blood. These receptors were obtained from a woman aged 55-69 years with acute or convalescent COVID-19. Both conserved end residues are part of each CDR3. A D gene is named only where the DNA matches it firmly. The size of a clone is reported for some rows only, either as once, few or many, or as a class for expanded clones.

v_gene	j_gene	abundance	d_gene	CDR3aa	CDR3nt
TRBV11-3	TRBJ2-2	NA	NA	CASSLGTVNTGELFF	TGTGCCAGCAGCTTAGGGACAGTGAACACCGGGGAGCTGTTTTTT
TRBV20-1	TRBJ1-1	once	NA	CSASVPGYTEAFF	TGCAGTGCTAGTGTCCCAGGGTACACTGAAGCTTTCTTT
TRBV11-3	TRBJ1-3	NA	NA	CASSLGTPDSGNTIYF	TGTGCCAGCAGCTTGGGGACACCTGACTCTGGAAACACCATATATTTT
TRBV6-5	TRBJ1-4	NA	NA	CASSYPGENEKLFF	TGTGCCAGCAGTTACCCAGGGGAGAATGAAAAACTGTTTTTT
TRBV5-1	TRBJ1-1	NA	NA	CASSLASKGQGAFF	TGCGCCAGCAGCTTGGCCAGCAAGGGGCAGGGGGCTTTCTTT
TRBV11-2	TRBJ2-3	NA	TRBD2	CASSLAGGRPDTQYF	TGTGCCAGCAGCTTAGCGGGGGGTCGCCCAGATACGCAGTATTTT
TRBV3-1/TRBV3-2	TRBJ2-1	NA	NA	CASSQDRSNEDNEQFF	TGTGCCAGCAGCCAAGATAGGTCAAATGAGGACAATGAGCAGTTCTTC
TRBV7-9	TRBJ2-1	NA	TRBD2	CASSTHRTSGAYNEQFF	TGTGCCAGCAGCACCCACCGGACTAGCGGGGCTTACAATGAGCAGTTCTTC
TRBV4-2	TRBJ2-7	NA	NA	CASSQDYGRGTVYYEQYF	TGTGCCAGCAGCCAAGATTATGGCCGCGGGACGGTCTACTACGAGCAGTACTTC
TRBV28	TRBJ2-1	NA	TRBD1	CASTGQGPPNEQFF	TGTGCCAGCACAGGACAGGGGCCCCCTAATGAGCAGTTCTTC
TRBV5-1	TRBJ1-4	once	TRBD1	CASSLFRDRNEKLFF	TGCGCCAGCAGCTTGTTTAGGGACAGGAATGAAAAACTGTTTTTT
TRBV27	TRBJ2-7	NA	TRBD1	CASKGAKGALYEQYF	TGTGCCAGCAAAGGGGCTAAGGGGGCTCTCTACGAGCAGTACTTC
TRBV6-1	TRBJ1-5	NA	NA	CASSEASGDQPQHF	TGTGCCAGCAGTGAAGCGTCCGGAGATCAGCCCCAGCATTTT
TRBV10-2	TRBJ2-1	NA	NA	CASTRVNNEQFF	TGCGCCAGCACCAGGGTAAACAATGAGCAGTTCTTC
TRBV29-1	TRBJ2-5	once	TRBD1	CSFRTGGEETQYF	TGCAGCTTCCGGACAGGGGGGGAAGAGACCCAGTACTTC
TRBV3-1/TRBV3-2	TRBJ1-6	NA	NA	CASSQDIVAGARAGWSPLHF	TGTGCCAGCAGCCAAGATATTGTAGCAGGGGCGAGGGCTGGATGGTCACCCCTCCACTTT
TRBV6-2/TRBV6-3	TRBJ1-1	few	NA	CASSYSYFRYTEAFF	TGTGCCAGCAGTTACTCCTACTTCAGGTACACTGAAGCTTTCTTT
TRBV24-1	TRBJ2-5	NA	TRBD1	CATSDAGTGNTQETQYF	TGTGCCACCAGTGATGCCGGGACAGGGAATACCCAAGAGACCCAGTACTTC
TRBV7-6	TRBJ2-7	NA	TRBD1	CASSSLGGTGTYEQYF	TGTGCCAGCAGCTCCCTCGGGGGGACAGGGACCTACGAGCAGTACTTC
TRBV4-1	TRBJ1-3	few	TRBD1	CASTRQGLSGNTIYF	TGCGCCAGCACCAGACAGGGGCTCTCTGGAAACACCATATATTTT
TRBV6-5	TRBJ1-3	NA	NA	CASRTDRSSGNTIYF	TGTGCCAGCAGGACAGACCGGAGCTCTGGAAACACCATATATTTT
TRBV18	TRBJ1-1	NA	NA	CASSPFEHTEAFF	TGTGCCAGCTCACCATTCGAGCACACTGAAGCTTTCTTT
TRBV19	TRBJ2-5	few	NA	CASKGTGRETQYF	TGTGCCAGTAAAGGGACTGGCCGGGAGACCCAGTACTTC
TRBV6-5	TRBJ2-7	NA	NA	CASWRSSYEQYF	TGTGCCTCCTGGCGGAGCTCCTACGAGCAGTACTTC
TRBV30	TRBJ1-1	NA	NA	CAWSSLGQANTEAFF	TGTGCCTGGAGTAGCTTGGGACAAGCGAACACTGAAGCTTTCTTT
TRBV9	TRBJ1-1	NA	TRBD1	CASSVDGQGTTEAFF	TGTGCCAGCAGCGTAGATGGACAGGGGACCACTGAAGCTTTCTTT
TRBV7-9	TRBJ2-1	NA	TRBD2	CASSPHGGATSGGAFEQFF	TGTGCCAGCAGCCCCCATGGAGGGGCGACTAGCGGGGGGGCTTTCGAGCAGTTCTTC
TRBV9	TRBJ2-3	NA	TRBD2	CASSPLGLAGADTQYF	TGTGCCAGCAGCCCCTTGGGACTAGCGGGGGCAGATACGCAGTATTTT
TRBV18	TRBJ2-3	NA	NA	CASSPVGQLTDTQYF	TGTGCCAGCTCACCAGTCGGACAGCTCACAGATACGCAGTATTTT
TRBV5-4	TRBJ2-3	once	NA	CASSSRRLVRDTQYF	TGTGCCAGCAGCTCGCGACGACTAGTTAGAGATACGCAGTATTTT
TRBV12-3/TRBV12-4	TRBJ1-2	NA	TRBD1	CASSTRQGHGYTF	TGTGCCAGCAGTACTCGACAGGGGCACGGCTACACCTTC
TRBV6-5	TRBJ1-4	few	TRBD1	CASSRDRSNEKLFF	TGTGCCAGCAGTCGGGACAGAAGTAATGAAAAACTGTTTTTT
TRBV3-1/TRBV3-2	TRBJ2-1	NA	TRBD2	CASATSGGPYNEQFF	TGTGCCAGCGCAACTAGCGGGGGGCCGTACAATGAGCAGTTCTTC
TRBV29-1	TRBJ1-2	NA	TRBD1	CSVLGIGTGRFNYGYTF	TGCAGCGTTTTAGGTATAGGGACAGGGCGTTTTAACTATGGCTACACCTTC
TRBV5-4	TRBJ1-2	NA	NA	CASSADSENYGYTF	TGTGCCAGCAGCGCGGACAGTGAGAACTATGGCTACACCTTC
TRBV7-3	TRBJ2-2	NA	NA	CASSLMALGGLNTGELFF	TGTGCCAGCAGCTTAATGGCCCTAGGAGGCCTGAACACCGGGGAGCTGTTTTTT
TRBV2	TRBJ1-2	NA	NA	CASTLTGPYGYTF	TGTGCCAGCACCCTCACGGGTCCGTATGGCTACACCTTC
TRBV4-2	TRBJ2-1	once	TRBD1	CASSVQGELFF	TGTGCCAGCAGCGTCCAGGGGGAGCTTTTCTTC
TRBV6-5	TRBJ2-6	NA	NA	CASSSSGANVLTF	TGTGCCAGCAGTTCGTCTGGGGCCAACGTCCTGACTTTC
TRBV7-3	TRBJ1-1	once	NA	CASSSGQLNTEAFF	TGTGCCAGCAGTAGTGGACAGTTGAACACTGAAGCTTTCTTT
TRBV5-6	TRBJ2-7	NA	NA	CASSLRGYEQYF	TGTGCCAGCAGCTTGCGAGGTTACGAGCAGTACTTC
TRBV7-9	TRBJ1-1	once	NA	CAGSREGGTEAFF	TGTGCCGGTTCGAGGGAGGGGGGTACTGAAGCTTTCTTT
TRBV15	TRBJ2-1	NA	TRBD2	CATSRDLGLAGGSSYNEQFF	TGTGCCACCAGCAGAGATCTAGGACTAGCGGGGGGGAGCTCCTACAATGAGCAGTTCTTC
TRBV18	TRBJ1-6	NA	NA	CASSPAGNGSPLHF	TGTGCCAGCTCCCCCGCAGGGAACGGTTCACCCCTCCACTTT